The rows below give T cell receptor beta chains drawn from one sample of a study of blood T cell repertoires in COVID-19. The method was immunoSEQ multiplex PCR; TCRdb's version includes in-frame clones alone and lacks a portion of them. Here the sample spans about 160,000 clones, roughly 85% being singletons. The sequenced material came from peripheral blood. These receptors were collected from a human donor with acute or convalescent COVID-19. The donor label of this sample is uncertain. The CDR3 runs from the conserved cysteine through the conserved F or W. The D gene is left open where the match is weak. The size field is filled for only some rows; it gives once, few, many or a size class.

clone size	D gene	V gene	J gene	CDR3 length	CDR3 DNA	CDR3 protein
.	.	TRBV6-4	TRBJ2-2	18	TGTGCCAGCAGTGACTCGATTGGGCCAGCCGCGAACACCGGGGAGCTGTTTTTT	CASSDSIGPAANTGELFF
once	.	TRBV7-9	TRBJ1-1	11	TGTGCCAGCAGCCAACAGAATGAAGCTTTCTTT	CASSQQNEAFF
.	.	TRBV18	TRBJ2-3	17	TGTGCCAGCTCACCATTTTCGCAGGCGAAGATAGGAGATACGCAGTATTTT	CASSPFSQAKIGDTQYF
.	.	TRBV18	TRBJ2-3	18	TGTGCCAGCTCCACCAGAGCCGGGGGGACAACGGCCGCAGATACGCAGTATTTT	CASSTRAGGTTAADTQYF
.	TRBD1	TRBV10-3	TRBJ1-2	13	TGTGCCGCGACAGGGATTCCTAACTATGGCTACACCTTC	CAATGIPNYGYTF
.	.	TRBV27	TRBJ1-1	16	TGTGCCAGCAGCCGAAACGGGAATCGGGGGAACACTGAAGCTTTCTTT	CASSRNGNRGNTEAFF
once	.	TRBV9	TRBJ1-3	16	TGTGCCAGCAGCGTAGCGACAGGCCACTCTGGAAACACCATATATTTT	CASSVATGHSGNTIYF
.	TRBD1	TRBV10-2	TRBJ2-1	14	TGCGCCAGCAGGGAAACAGGGGTAAAAAATGAGCAGTTCTTC	CASRETGVKNEQFF
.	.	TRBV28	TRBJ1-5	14	TGTGCCAGCACGTTCAGCGGGGGGAATCAGCCCCAGCATTTT	CASTFSGGNQPQHF
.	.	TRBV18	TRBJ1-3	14	TGTGCCAGCTCACGGGCGAACTCTGGAAACACCATATATTTT	CASSRANSGNTIYF
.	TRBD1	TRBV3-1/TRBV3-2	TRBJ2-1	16	TGTGCCAGCAGCCAATCGAGAGACAGGGGAAACAATGAGCAGTTCTTC	CASSQSRDRGNNEQFF
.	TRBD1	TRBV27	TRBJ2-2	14	TGTGCCAGCAGTTTCATACAGGGGACCGGGGAGCTGTTTTTT	CASSFIQGTGELFF
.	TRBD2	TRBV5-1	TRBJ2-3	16	TGCGCCAGCGCCTACGGGGGGGCCGCAACCACAGATACGCAGTATTTT	CASAYGGAATTDTQYF
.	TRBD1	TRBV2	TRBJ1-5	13	TGTGCCAGCGACCAGGGGGCGAATCAGCCCCAGCATTTT	CASDQGANQPQHF
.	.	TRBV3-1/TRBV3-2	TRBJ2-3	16	TGTGCCAGCAGCCAAGGGGACTCTGCCGGCACAGATACGCAGTATTTT	CASSQGDSAGTDTQYF